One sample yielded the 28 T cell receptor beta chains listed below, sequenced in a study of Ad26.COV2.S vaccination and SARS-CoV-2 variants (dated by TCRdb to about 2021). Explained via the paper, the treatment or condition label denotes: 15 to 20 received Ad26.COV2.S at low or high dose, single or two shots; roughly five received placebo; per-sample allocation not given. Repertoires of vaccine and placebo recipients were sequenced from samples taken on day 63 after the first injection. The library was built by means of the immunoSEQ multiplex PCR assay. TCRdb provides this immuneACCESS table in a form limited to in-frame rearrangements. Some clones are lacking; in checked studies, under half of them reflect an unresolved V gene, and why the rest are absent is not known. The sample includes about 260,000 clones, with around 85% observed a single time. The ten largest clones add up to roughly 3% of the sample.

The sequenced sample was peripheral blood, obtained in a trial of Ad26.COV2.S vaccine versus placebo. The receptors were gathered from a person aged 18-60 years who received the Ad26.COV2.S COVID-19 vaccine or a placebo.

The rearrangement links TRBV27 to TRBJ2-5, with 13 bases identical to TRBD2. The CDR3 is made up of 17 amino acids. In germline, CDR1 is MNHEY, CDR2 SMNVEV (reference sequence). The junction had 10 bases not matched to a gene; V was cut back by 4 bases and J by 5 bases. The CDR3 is CASSSRLAGGLGETQYF. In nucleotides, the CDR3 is TGTGCCAGCAGTTCGAGACTAGCGGGAGGTTTGGGGGAGACCCAGTACTTC.

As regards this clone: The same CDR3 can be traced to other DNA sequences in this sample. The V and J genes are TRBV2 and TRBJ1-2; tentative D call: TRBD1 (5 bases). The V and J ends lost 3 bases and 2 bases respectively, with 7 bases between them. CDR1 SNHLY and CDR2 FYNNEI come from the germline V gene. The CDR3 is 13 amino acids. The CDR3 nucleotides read TGTGCCAGCAGTGAGCGGGGGAACTATGGCTACACCTTC. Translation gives CASSERGNYGYTF.

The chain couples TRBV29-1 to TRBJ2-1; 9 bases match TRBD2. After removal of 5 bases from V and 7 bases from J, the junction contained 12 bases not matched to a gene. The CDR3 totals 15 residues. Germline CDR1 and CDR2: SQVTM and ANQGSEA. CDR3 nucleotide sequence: TGCAGCGTTCCAAAAGAACCGGGACTAGCAAATGAGCAGTTCTTC. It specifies CSVPKEPGLANEQFF.

This CDR3 reads CASSSLGRYEQYV. CDR3 bases: TGTGCCAGCAGCTCTCTAGGCCGGTACGAGCAGTACGTC. V and J are TRBV9 and TRBJ2-7; D not resolved. Trimming left V 4 bases short and J 4 bases short, with 12 bases between. The CDR3 contains 13 residues. Germline V CDR1 and CDR2: SGDLS, YYNGEE.

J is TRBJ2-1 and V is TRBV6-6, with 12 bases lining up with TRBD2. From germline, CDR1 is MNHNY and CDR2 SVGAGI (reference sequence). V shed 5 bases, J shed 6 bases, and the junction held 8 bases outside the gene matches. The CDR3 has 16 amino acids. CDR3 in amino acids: CASSHPLAGGPNEQFF. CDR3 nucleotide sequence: TGTGCCAGCAGTCACCCACTAGCGGGAGGCCCCAATGAGCAGTTCTTC.

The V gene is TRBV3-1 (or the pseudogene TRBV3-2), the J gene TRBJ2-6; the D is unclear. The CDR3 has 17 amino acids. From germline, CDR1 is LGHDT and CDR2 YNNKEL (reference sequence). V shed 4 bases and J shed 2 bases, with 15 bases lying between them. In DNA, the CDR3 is TGTGCCAGCAGCCTCTCTTACGGCAGAACTGGGGCCAACGTCCTGACTTTC. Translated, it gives CASSLSYGRTGANVLTF.

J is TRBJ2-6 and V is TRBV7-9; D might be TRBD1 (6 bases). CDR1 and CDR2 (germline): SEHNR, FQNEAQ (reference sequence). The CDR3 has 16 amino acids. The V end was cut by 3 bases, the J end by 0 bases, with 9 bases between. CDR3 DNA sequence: TGTGCCAGCAGCTTTAACAGGGACTCTGGGGCCAACGTCCTGACTTTC. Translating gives CASSFNRDSGANVLTF. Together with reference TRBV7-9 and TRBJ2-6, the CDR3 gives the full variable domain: DTGVSQNPRHKITKRGQNVTFRCDPISEHNRLYWYRQTLGQGPEFLTYFQNEAQLEKSRLLSDRFSAERPKGSFSTLEIQRTEQGDSAMYLCASSFNRDSGANVLTFGAGSRLTVL.

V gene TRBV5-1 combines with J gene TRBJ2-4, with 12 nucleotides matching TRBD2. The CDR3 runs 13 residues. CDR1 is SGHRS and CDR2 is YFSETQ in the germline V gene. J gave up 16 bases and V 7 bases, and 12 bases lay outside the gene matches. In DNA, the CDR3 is TGCGCCAGCGGCCCACTAGCGGGAGGTACCCGCTACTTC. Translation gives CASGPLAGGTRYF.

The CDR3: CASSLVVIGPNSPLHF. In DNA form, the CDR3 reads TGTGCCAGCAGCTTGGTCGTAATAGGGCCTAATTCACCCCTCCACTTT. The chain links TRBV5-5 to TRBJ1-6; D call uncertain. Germline CDR1 SGHKS, CDR2 YYEKEE (reference sequence). V lost 0 bases and J lost 6, with 13 bases in between. The CDR3 sequence is 16 residues long.

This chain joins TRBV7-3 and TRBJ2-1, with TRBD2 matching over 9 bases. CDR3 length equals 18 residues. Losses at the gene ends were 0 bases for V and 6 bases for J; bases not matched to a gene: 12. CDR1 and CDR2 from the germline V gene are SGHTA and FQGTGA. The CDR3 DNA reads TGTGCCAGCAGCTTAACAGCCCGCGGGAGGGCCTCAGGCAATGAGCAGTTCTTC. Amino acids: CASSLTARGRASGNEQFF.

CDR3 residues: CASSQDRQYNEKLFF. The CDR3 DNA sequence: TGCGCCAGCAGCCAAGATAGGCAGTATAATGAAAAACTGTTTTTT. The chain carries TRBV4-3 and TRBJ1-4; D is unresolved. In germline, CDR1 is LGHNA, CDR2 YSLEER. V was pared by 0 bases and J by 4 bases, with 9 bases between. The length of the CDR3 is 15 residues.

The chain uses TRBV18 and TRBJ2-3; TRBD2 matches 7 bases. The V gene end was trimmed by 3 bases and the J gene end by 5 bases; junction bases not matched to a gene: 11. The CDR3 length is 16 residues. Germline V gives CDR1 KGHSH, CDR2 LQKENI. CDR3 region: CASSPFPGTKQDTQYF. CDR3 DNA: TGTGCCAGCTCACCGTTTCCTGGGACTAAACAAGATACGCAGTATTTT.

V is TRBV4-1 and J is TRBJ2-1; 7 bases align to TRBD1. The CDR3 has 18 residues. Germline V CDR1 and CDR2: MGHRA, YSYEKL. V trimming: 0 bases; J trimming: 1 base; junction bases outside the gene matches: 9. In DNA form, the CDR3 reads TGCGCCAGCAGCCAAGAATCCAGGGGGATTAGTTCCTACAATGAGCAGTTCTTC. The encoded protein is CASSQESRGISSYNEQFF.

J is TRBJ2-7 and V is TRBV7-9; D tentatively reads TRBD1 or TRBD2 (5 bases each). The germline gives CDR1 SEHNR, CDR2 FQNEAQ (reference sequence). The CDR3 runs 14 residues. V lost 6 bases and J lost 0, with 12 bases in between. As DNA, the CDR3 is TGTGCCAGCAGTCCTGAGGGGTTCTCCTACGAGCAGTACTTC. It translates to CASSPEGFSYEQYF.

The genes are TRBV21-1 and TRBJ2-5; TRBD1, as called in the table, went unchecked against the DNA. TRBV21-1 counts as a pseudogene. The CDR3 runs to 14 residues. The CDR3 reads CASSKVQGTETQYF. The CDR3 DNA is TGTGCTAGCAGCAAAGTGCAGGGAACGGAGACCCAGTACTTC.

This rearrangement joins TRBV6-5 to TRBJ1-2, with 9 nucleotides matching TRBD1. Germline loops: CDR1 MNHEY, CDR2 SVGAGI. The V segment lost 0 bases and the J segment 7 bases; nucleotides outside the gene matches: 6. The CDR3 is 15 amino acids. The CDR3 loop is CASSYSGQGWVGYTF. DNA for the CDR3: TGTGCCAGCAGTTACTCCGGACAGGGGTGGGTTGGCTACACCTTC.

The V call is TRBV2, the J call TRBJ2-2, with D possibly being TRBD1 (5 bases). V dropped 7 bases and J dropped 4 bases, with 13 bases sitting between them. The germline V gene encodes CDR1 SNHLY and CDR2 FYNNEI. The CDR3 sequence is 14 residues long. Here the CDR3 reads CASTGRVTTGELFF. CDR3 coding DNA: TGTGCCAGCACGGGCAGGGTGACCACCGGGGAGCTGTTTTTT.

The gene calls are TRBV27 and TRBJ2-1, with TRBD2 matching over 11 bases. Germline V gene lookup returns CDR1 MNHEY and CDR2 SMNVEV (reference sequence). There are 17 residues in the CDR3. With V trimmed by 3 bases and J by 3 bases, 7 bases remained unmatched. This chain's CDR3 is CASSFLAGGLDYNEQFF. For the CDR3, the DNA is TGTGCCAGCAGTTTCCTAGCGGGGGGACTAGACTACAATGAGCAGTTCTTC.

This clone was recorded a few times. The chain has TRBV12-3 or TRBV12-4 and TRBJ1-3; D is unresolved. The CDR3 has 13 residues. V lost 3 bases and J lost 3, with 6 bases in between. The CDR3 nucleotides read TGTGCCAGCAGTTTCTACTTTGGAAACACCATATATTTT. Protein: CASSFYFGNTIYF.

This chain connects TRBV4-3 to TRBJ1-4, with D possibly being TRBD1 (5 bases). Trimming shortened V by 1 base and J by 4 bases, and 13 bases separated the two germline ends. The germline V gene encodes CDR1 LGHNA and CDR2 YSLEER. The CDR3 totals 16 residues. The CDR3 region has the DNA TGCGCCAGCAGCCAAGGGACATTATTAGTTAATGAAAAACTGTTTTTT. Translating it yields CASSQGTLLVNEKLFF.

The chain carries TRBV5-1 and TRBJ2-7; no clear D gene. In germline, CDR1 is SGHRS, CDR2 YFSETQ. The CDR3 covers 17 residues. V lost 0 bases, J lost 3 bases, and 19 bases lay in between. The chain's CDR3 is CASSLASFTRDHYEQYF. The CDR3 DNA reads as TGCGCCAGCAGCTTGGCCTCATTCACACGAGACCACTACGAGCAGTACTTC.

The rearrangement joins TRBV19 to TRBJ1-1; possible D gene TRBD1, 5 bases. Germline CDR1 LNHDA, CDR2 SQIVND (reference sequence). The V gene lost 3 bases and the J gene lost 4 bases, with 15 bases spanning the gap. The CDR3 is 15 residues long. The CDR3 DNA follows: TGTGCCAGTAGTATCTCGGGGGACGTTGGCACTGAAGCTTTCTTT. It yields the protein CASSISGDVGTEAFF.

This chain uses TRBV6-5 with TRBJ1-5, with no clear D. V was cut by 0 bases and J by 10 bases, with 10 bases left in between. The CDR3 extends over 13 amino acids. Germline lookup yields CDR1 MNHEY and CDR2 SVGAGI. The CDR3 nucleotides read TGTGCCAGCAGTTACTCGAGTAGGCACCCCCAGCATTTT. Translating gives CASSYSSRHPQHF.

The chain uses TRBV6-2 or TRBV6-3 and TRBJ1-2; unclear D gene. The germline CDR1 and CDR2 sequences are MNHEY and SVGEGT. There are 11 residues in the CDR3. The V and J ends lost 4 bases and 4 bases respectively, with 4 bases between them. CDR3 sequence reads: CASSFGYGYTF. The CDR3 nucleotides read TGTGCCAGCAGTTTCGGCTATGGCTACACCTTC.

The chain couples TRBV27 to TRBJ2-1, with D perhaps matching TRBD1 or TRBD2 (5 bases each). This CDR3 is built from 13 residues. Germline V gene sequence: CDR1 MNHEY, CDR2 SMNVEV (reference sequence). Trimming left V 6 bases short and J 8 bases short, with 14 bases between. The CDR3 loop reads CASSQARGDEQFF. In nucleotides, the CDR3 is TGTGCCAGCAGCCAGGCCCGAGGGGATGAGCAGTTCTTC.

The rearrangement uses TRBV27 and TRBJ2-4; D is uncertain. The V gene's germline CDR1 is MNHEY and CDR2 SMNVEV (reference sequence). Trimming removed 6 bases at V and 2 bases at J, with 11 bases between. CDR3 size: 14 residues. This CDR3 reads CASSLGVPKNIQYF. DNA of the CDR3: TGTGCCAGCAGCCTAGGTGTCCCCAAAAACATTCAGTACTTC.

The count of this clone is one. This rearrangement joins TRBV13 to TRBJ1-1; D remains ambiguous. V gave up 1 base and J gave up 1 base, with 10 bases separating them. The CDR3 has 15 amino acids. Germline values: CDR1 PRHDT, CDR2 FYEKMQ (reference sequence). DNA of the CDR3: TGTGCCAGCAGCTTAGCTGGTGTTTCGAACACTGAAGCTTTCTTT. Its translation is CASSLAGVSNTEAFF.

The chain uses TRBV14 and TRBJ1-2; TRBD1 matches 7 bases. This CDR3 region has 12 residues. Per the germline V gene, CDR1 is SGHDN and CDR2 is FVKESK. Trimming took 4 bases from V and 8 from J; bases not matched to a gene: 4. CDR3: CASSRQGWGYTF. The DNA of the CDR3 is TGTGCCAGCAGCCGACAGGGATGGGGCTACACCTTC.